This passage covers 13 T cell receptor beta chains from one sample sequenced in a study of T cells in narcolepsy. Using immunoSEQ multiplex PCR, the repertoire was profiled, and TCRdb retains in-frame clones only, with some absent. The table has around 35,000 clones, more than 75% seen once. Sequencing was performed on CD45RA- memory CD4+ T cells from PBMCs. These receptors all stem from a human donor with narcolepsy.

This chain joins TRBV7-2 and TRBJ2-5; weak D call: TRBD2 (6 bases). The J call is uncertain, as TRBJ2-7 better fits the DNA end. Germline lookup yields CDR1 SGHTA and CDR2 FQGNSA. This CDR3 contains 14 residues. In nucleotides, the CDR3 is TGTGCCAGCAGCTTAGACATGGGGGGTTACGAGCAGTACTTC. Translation: CASSLDMGGYEQYF.

This clone has just a few counts. This chain uses TRBV19 with TRBJ2-4; D possibly corresponds to TRBD2 (5 bases). In germline, CDR1 is LNHDA, CDR2 SQIVND (reference sequence). The V end was cut by 3 bases, the J end by 6 bases, with 6 bases between. This CDR3 has 12 residues. CDR3 sequence reads: CASSIRGNIQYF. The CDR3 DNA is TGTGCCAGTAGTATTCGGGGAAACATTCAGTACTTC.

This clone was found a few times. J is TRBJ1-5 and V is TRBV30, with 7 nucleotides matching TRBD1. CDR3 length: 15 residues. Germline V gene sequence: CDR1 GTSNPN, CDR2 SVGIG (reference sequence). The trim removed 1 base at V and 2 bases at J, leaving 5 bases unmatched. Written as DNA, the CDR3 is TGTGCCTGGAGTGGACAGGGTTTAGGCAATCAGCCCCAGCATTTT. Amino acid sequence: CAWSGQGLGNQPQHF.

This chain links TRBV5-1 with TRBJ1-2; 10 bases match TRBD1. The J segment lost 3 bases and the V segment lost 4 bases, leaving 6 bases of the junction unmatched. Germline CDR1 SGHRS, CDR2 YFSETQ. This CDR3 contains 15 residues. CDR3 residues: CASSTGQGIDYGYTF. CDR3 nucleotides: TGCGCCAGCAGCACGGGACAGGGGATCGACTATGGCTACACCTTC.

This chain uses TRBV19 with TRBJ2-2; D is unclear. Germline values: CDR1 LNHDA, CDR2 SQIVND (reference sequence). V was clipped by 3 bases and J by 4 bases, with 3 bases between them. This CDR3 is 12 amino acids long. CDR3: CASSMFTGELFF. CDR3 coding DNA: TGTGCCAGTAGTATGTTCACCGGGGAGCTGTTTTTT.

The CDR3 sequence is CASSPRRGGLYEQFF. In DNA form, the CDR3 reads TGTGCCAGCAGTCCGCGGCGGGGGGGCCTCTATGAGCAGTTCTTC. V usage is TRBV28 and J usage is TRBJ2-1, with 9 bases fitting TRBD2. J gave up 8 bases and V 5 bases, and 10 bases lay outside the gene matches. The CDR3 contains 15 residues. Germline V gene lookup returns CDR1 MDHEN and CDR2 SYDVKM.

The gene calls are TRBV10-1 and TRBJ2-1; a weak D match, TRBD1 (6 bases). Germline loops: CDR1 WNHNN, CDR2 SYGVQD (reference sequence). The V and J ends lost 4 bases and 8 bases respectively, with 12 bases between them. The CDR3 spans 13 residues. The DNA for the CDR3 is TGCGCCAGCAGTGGGGGGCCGGGATATGAGCAGTTCTTC. Translation gives CASSGGPGYEQFF.

The chain couples TRBV11-2 to TRBJ1-1; a weak D match, TRBD1 (6 bases). Germline V CDR1 and CDR2: SGHAT, FQNNGV. V lost 5 bases, J lost 10 bases, and 20 bases lay in between. This CDR3 has 14 residues. The CDR3 DNA sequence: TGTGCCAGCAGCCCACCGGGGGCCAGGGCCCGAGCTTTCTTT. This gives the protein CASSPPGARARAFF.

This clone was seen only a few times. The chain couples TRBV29-1 to TRBJ2-3; D is uncertain. V was cut by 5 bases and J by 2 bases, with 8 bases left in between. The germline V gene has CDR1 SQVTM and CDR2 ANQGSEA. The CDR3 extends over 12 amino acids. The CDR3 nucleotides read TGCAGCGTTCATATTATCACAGATACGCAGTATTTT. Translation: CSVHIITDTQYF.

The chain links TRBV28 to TRBJ2-7; D is possibly TRBD2 (5 bases). Trimming took 2 bases from V and 5 from J, leaving 16 bases between them. Per germline, CDR1 MDHEN and CDR2 SYDVKM. The CDR3 is made up of 15 amino acids. The DNA for the CDR3 is TGTGCCAGCAGTTTAGGGCCCGGGAATTCGGACGAGCAGTACTTC. Protein: CASSLGPGNSDEQYF.

CDR3 DNA sequence: TGTGCCAGTAGTATATCTAGAACAGGGGAAATGACCCAGTACTTC. This codes for CASSISRTGEMTQYF. The chain has TRBV19 and TRBJ2-5; 7 bases are shared with TRBD1. This CDR3 spans 15 amino acids. From germline, CDR1 is LNHDA and CDR2 SQIVND (reference sequence). Trimming took 2 bases from V and 7 from J; bases not matched to a gene: 10.

The V gene is TRBV7-2, the J gene TRBJ1-6; D gene unclear. This CDR3 is built from 15 residues. CDR1 and CDR2 (germline): SGHTA, FQGNSA. V dropped 4 bases and J dropped 5 bases, with 12 bases sitting between them. The CDR3 DNA follows: TGTGCCAGCAGCTCGATGTTACTACATAATTCACCCCTCCACTTT. It codes for CASSSMLLHNSPLHF.

The V and J genes are TRBV6-5 and TRBJ1-3; D perhaps matches TRBD1 (6 bases). CDR1 and CDR2 (germline): MNHEY, SVGAGI. Trimming removed 8 bases at V and 5 bases at J, with 16 bases between. There are 14 residues in the CDR3. The CDR3 sequence is CASRFRTERNTIYF. CDR3 nucleotide sequence: TGTGCCAGCCGATTTAGGACAGAGAGAAACACCATATATTTT.